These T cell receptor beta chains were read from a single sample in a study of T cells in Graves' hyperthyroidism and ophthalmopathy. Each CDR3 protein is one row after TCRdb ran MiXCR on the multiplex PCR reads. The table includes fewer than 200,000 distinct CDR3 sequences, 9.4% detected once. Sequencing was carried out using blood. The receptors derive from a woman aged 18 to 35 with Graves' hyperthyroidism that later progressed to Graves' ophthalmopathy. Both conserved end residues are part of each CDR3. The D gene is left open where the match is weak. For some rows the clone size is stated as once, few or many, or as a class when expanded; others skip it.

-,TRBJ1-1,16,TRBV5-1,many,TGCGCCAGCAGCTCCCGGGACCTTAATGGGAACACTGAAGCTTTCTTT,CASSSRDLNGNTEAFF
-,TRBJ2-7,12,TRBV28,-,TGTGCCAGCAGTTCGGGGTACTACGAGCAGTGCTTC,CASSSGYYEQCF
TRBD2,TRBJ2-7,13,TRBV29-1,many,TGCAGCGTTGGGGGACTACTTTCCTACGAGCAGTACTTC,CSVGGLLSYEQYF
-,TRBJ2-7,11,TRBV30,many,TGTGCCTGGAGTTTGGGCTACGAGCAGTACTTC,CAWSLGYEQYF
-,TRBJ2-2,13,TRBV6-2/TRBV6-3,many,TGTGCCAGCAGTTACGGGACGGTCGGGGAGCTGTTTTTT,CASSYGTVGELFF
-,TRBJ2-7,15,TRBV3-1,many,TGTGCCAGCAGCCAAGATATCGGTAGAAGCTACGAGCAGTACTTC,CASSQDIGRSYEQYF
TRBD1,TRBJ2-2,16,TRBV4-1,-,TGCGCCAGCAGCCAAACCGGGACAGGGGTCGGCGGGGAGCTGTTTTTT,CASSQTGTGVGGELFF
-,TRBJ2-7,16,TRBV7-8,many,-,CASSPIFWRQPYEQYF
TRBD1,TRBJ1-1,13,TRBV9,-,TGTGCCAGCAGCGTGACAGGGGTCACTGAAGCTTTCTTT,CASSVTGVTEAFF
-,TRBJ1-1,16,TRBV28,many,TGTGCCAGCAGTTTAGGTGGGGCAGGGGTGAACACTGAAGCTTTCTTT,CASSLGGAGVNTEAFF
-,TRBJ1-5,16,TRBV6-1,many,TGTGCCAGCGCCCTCGTGGCAGCCTATAGCAATCAGCCCCAGCATTTT,CASALVAAYSNQPQHF
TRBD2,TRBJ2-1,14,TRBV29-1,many,TGCAGCGTTGAAGATGTTCTGGGAGGGTTTGAGCAGTTCTTC,CSVEDVLGGFEQFF
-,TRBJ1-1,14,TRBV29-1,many,TGCAGCGTTGCGGGGACGGGGATGAACACTGAAGCTTTCTTT,CSVAGTGMNTEAFF
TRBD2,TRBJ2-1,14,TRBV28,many,TGTGCCAGCAGCCTGGGGACTAGATACAATGAGCAGTTCTTC,CASSLGTRYNEQFF
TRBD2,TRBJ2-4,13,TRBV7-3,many,TGTGCCAGCAGCCTGGGGGAGGGAAACATTCAGTACTTC,CASSLGEGNIQYF
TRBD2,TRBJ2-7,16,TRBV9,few,TGTGCCAGCAGCGTAGGTTCCAGCGGGGCTTTCCACGAGCAGTACTTC,CASSVGSSGAFHEQYF
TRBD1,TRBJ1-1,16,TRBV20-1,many,TGCAGTGCTAGAGTTTGGCGCGACAGGGGAGCCGGTGAAGCTTTCTTT,CSARVWRDRGAGEAFF
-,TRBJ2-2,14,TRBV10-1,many,TGCGCCAGCAGTGAGTCAAGGGACACCGGGGAGCTGTTTTTT,CASSESRDTGELFF
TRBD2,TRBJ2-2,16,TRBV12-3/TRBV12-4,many,TGTGCCAGCTGCCCCGGGCGGCGGGGGGCCACCGGGGAGCTGTTTTTT,CASCPGRRGATGELFF
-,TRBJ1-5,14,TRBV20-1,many,TGCAGTGCTAGAAAAGGGCCCCAGAACCAGCCCCAGCATTTT,CSARKGPQNQPQHF
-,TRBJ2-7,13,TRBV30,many,TGTGCCTGGAGCACTGGACACTCCTACGAGCAGTACTTC,CAWSTGHSYEQYF
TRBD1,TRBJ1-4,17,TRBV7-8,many,TGTGCCAGCAGCTTCCGGACAGGGAGGGCGGCTAATGAAAAACTGTTTTTT,CASSFRTGRAANEKLFF
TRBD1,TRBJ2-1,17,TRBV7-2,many,TGTGCCAGCAGCTTAAGGGCAGGGGGTCTTGGATACAATGAGCAGTTCTTC,CASSLRAGGLGYNEQFF
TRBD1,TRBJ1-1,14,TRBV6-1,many,TGTGCCAGCAGTAACAGGGGTACGAACACTGAAGCTTTCTTT,CASSNRGTNTEAFF
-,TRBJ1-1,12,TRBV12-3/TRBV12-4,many,TGTGCCAGCAGTTTAAACAGCCCTGAAGCTTTCTTT,CASSLNSPEAFF
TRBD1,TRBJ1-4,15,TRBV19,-,TGTGCCAGTAGGGTCCCCGGGACAGGGCATGAAAAACTGTTTTTT,CASRVPGTGHEKLFF